This is a list of T cell receptor beta chains from one sample in a study of T cell responses to AZD1222 COVID-19 vaccine. This table comes from immunoSEQ multiplex PCR, and its TCRdb copy is limited to in-frame clones, with some not included. The table records under 150,000 clones, just over 90% of them present only once. The sequences come from peripheral blood, collected on day 0 of AZD1222 vaccination. All receptors come from an adult in good health. The CDR3 runs from the conserved cysteine through the conserved F or W. The D gene is left open where the match is weak. Clone size is not always given. Where it is, it says once, few, many or a class for expanded clones.

CDR3aa: CASSSSGLGGMEAKNIQYF; CDR3nt: TGTGCCAGCAGCAGTTCCGGGCTGGGAGGGATGGAAGCCAAAAACATTCAGTACTTC; abundance: .; d_gene: TRBD2; v_gene: TRBV28; j_gene: TRBJ2-4
CDR3aa: CASSSRTGIYEQYF; CDR3nt: TGCGCCAGCAGCTCAAGGACGGGCATCTACGAGCAGTACTTC; abundance: .; d_gene: .; v_gene: TRBV4-1; j_gene: TRBJ2-7
CDR3aa: CASSLESGYNEQFF; CDR3nt: TGTGCCAGCAGCTTAGAGTCTGGATACAATGAGCAGTTCTTC; abundance: .; d_gene: .; v_gene: TRBV7-2; j_gene: TRBJ2-1
CDR3aa: CASSITRDPTYEQYF; CDR3nt: TGTGCCAGTAGTATTACTAGGGACCCGACTTACGAGCAGTACTTC; abundance: .; d_gene: .; v_gene: TRBV19; j_gene: TRBJ2-7
CDR3aa: CASVGNEQFF; CDR3nt: TGTGCCAGCGTTGGGAATGAGCAGTTCTTC; abundance: .; d_gene: .; v_gene: TRBV27; j_gene: TRBJ2-1
CDR3aa: CASRLGTSTNEKLFF; CDR3nt: TGTGCCAGCAGACTAGGGACTTCAACTAATGAAAAACTGTTTTTT; abundance: .; d_gene: .; v_gene: TRBV2; j_gene: TRBJ1-4
CDR3aa: CASSQADTEAFF; CDR3nt: TGTGCCAGCAGCCAAGCGGACACTGAAGCTTTCTTT; abundance: .; d_gene: .; v_gene: TRBV3-1/TRBV3-2; j_gene: TRBJ1-1
CDR3aa: CASSDDRRPREQYF; CDR3nt: TGTGCCAGCAGTGATGACAGGAGGCCAAGGGAGCAGTACTTC; abundance: once; d_gene: .; v_gene: TRBV6-2/TRBV6-3; j_gene: TRBJ2-7
CDR3aa: CASSTSTTPLEKLFF; CDR3nt: TGTGCCAGTAGTACCTCAACCACTCCGTTAGAAAAACTGTTTTTT; abundance: .; d_gene: .; v_gene: TRBV19; j_gene: TRBJ1-4
CDR3aa: CASSHSGGPETQYF; CDR3nt: TGTGCCAGCAGCCACAGCGGGGGGCCAGAGACCCAGTACTTC; abundance: .; d_gene: TRBD2; v_gene: TRBV3-1/TRBV3-2; j_gene: TRBJ2-5
CDR3aa: CASSEGQAVYGYTF; CDR3nt: TGTGCCAGCAGTGAAGGGCAGGCGGTATATGGCTACACCTTC; abundance: .; d_gene: .; v_gene: TRBV6-1; j_gene: TRBJ1-2
CDR3aa: CASSLGLTSGNTIYF; CDR3nt: TGTGCCAGCAGCTTAGGACTGACCTCTGGAAACACCATATATTTT; abundance: .; d_gene: .; v_gene: TRBV7-9; j_gene: TRBJ1-3
CDR3aa: CASSVQGDGYTF; CDR3nt: TGTGCCAGCAGTGTACAGGGTGATGGCTACACCTTC; abundance: .; d_gene: .; v_gene: TRBV28; j_gene: TRBJ1-2
CDR3aa: CASRGTSGRADTQYF; CDR3nt: TGTGCCAGTAGAGGGACTAGCGGGAGGGCCGACACGCAGTATTTT; abundance: .; d_gene: TRBD2; v_gene: TRBV19; j_gene: TRBJ2-3
CDR3aa: CASSFNRDRVGETQYF; CDR3nt: TGCGCCAGCAGCTTTAACCGGGACAGGGTAGGAGAGACCCAGTACTTC; abundance: .; d_gene: TRBD1; v_gene: TRBV5-1; j_gene: TRBJ2-5
CDR3aa: CASSPGSLLPPFSTDTQYF; CDR3nt: TGTGCCAGCAGCCCCGGGTCTCTACTCCCACCCTTTAGCACAGATACGCAGTATTTT; abundance: .; d_gene: .; v_gene: TRBV6-2/TRBV6-3; j_gene: TRBJ2-3
CDR3aa: CASSLAGDNTGELFF; CDR3nt: TGCGCCAGCAGCTTGGCGGGGGACAACACCGGGGAGCTGTTTTTT; abundance: .; d_gene: .; v_gene: TRBV5-1; j_gene: TRBJ2-2
CDR3aa: CATSDRSPQDTEAFF; CDR3nt: TGTGCCACCAGTGACAGATCACCGCAGGACACTGAAGCTTTCTTT; abundance: .; d_gene: .; v_gene: TRBV15; j_gene: TRBJ1-1